The T cell receptor (beta chain) described here comes from a study of cytomegalovirus exposure and HLA in healthy donors. The PCR used 60 Vbeta and 13 Jbeta primers. Clones were sequenced by immunoSEQ multiplex PCR, and TCRdb holds only the in-frame ones, with some missing. Counted here are 35,000 to 40,000 clones, 66% occurring once; the ten biggest clones make up more than 15%. Points on this clone: As yet, its antigen is unknown.

General study results and limits: For most TCR beta V segments, an earlier analysis put the productive rate at about 90% or about 30% of the time. Later on, an analysis showed TCR association rates differing by HLA locus, with DRB1 the most and HLA-C the fewest. The number of N-insertions in an Asian-associated ancestry cluster was reportedly below the 666-donor mean in a later analysis. Of the V segments, some could not be distinguished, including TRBV6-2 and TRBV6-3, and were excluded.

V lost 6 bases, J lost 2 bases, and 6 bases stayed unmatched. CDR3 length equals 14 residues. In germline, CDR1 is SGHNT, CDR2 YENEEA. The chain carries TRBV11-3 and TRBJ2-7; 8 nucleotides agree with TRBD1. Sequencing input: PBMCs. The receptor's source is a man in his fifties in good health and CMV-seropositive. The CDR3 region has the DNA TGTGCCAGCAGAGGGACAGGCTACACCTACGAGCAGTACTTC. As protein: CASRGTGYTYEQYF. Using reference TRBV11-3 and TRBJ2-7 for the parts outside the CDR3, the full variable domain is EAGVVQSPRYKIIEKKQPVAFWCNPISGHNTLYWYLQNLGQGPELLIRYENEEAVDDSQLPKDRFSAERLKGVDSTLKIQPAELGDSAVYLCASRGTGYTYEQYFGPGTRLTVT.